This TCR beta chain was recorded in a study of T cell responses to AZD1222 COVID-19 vaccine (dated by TCRdb to the early 2020s). Describing the broader study: Because spike-specific TCR depth and breadth did not differ between the two schedules, AZD1222 recipients who got a second dose at roughly 4 weeks were pooled with those who got a second dose at roughly 12 weeks. TCR sequencing was performed for roughly 250 trial participants, of whom around 200 were given two doses of AZD1222 and approximately 25 were given two doses of MenACWY control vaccine. Trial participants were enrolled by age into subgroups of 18-55, 56-69 and 70-plus years, and around 150, 28 and 57 TCR-sequenced participants, respectively, were included in these subgroups. The paper's findings and limits, for the study overall: Nearly half of unique spike-specific TCRs reportedly recognized epitopes outside regions mutated in the B.1.351 and B.1.1.7 variants. Most participants were white British and females outnumbered males, and the authors suggested that clonal diversity may have been underestimated. In the small 56-69-year group, the increase in depth fell short of significance, most likely because of low power. Because no samples from the day 14 peak response were available, repertoires could be characterized only after the peak T cell response. The vaccine-associated CD4 TCRs covered the entire spike protein, and the dominant responses fell in regions 160-218 and 743-854. After two AZD1222 doses, spike-specific TCR breadth and depth were significantly higher than at day 0 and than in MenACWY recipients. Conclusions about previously exposed vaccinees were limited because only six or seven AZD1222 recipients were SARS-CoV-2 seropositive at baseline.

From cysteine to phenylalanine, the CDR3 is 15 amino acids long. Kept here is only the CDR3 DNA, which spans 45 bases and is read in frame from base 1. Via the germline V gene, CDR1 is MDHEN and CDR2 SYDVKM. Between the V and J ends, shortened by 2 bases and 9 bases respectively, the junction contains 17 bases. The time point label here, explained by the study, means: baseline before first vaccination. Samples from vaccinated people were obtained from the UK trials COV001 and COV002, which included a single-blind randomized controlled phase 2/3 trial of AZD1222 (ChAdOx1 nCoV-19) in healthy adults. Trial participant PBMC samples were collected at day 0 and day 28 after the second dose for TCRbeta chain sequencing. The CDR3 regions of human TCRbeta chains were analyzed by immunosequencing. From the authors' description of their analysis: TCRs in the repertoires were compared against a reference library of SARS-CoV-2-specific TCRs that had been generated with the MIRA antigen-specificity platform. Breadth was defined as the fraction of unique TCRs that were SARS-CoV-2-associated, and depth was defined as the fraction of total T cells that were SARS-CoV-2-associated. Using the MIRA data, every spike-specific TCR was mapped to the spike region that the TCR reacted to and assigned to either a CD4 or a CD8 class. Log10-transformed breadth and depth values were compared by one-way ANOVA with Sidak's multiple comparisons tests. TCRdb took over this immuneACCESS table, retaining in-frame rearrangements with V and J assigned. Such tables are incomplete; in checked studies, under half of the missing clones stem from an unresolved V gene, and the remainder is unexplained. The V and J calls and clone size come from that table; D and trimming were worked out from the DNA. The sample contains 150,000 or so clones, more than 85% of them found a single time. In total, the top ten clones hold 0.9% of the sample.

Worth noting for this clone: The antigen it recognizes is unknown. No base quality information exists; no much larger clone differs at one position.

This material consisted of peripheral blood, taken on day 0 of AZD1222 vaccination. This chain joins TRBV28 to TRBJ2-1; TRBD2 is possibly the D segment (6 matching bases). The source of this sequence is an adult in good health. The CDR3 region: CASSLRGTFYGEQFF. The DNA sequence is as follows: TGTGCCAGCAGTTTACGCGGGACCTTCTACGGTGAGCAGTTCTTC. The full variable domain, with segments outside the CDR3 supplied by the reference TRBV28 and TRBJ2-1 proteins, appears as DVKVTQSSRYLVKRTGEKVFLECVQDMDHENMFWYRQDPGLGLRLIYFSYDVKMKEKGDIPEGYSVSREKKERFSLILESASTNQTSMYLCASSLRGTFYGEQFFGPGTRLTVL.